The rows below give T cell receptor beta chains drawn from one sample of a study of CD8+CD57+ T cells in acquired aplastic anemia. MiXCR, applied by TCRdb to the reads, yields one record per CDR3 protein. The sample has some 190,000 distinct CDR3 sequences, around half seen once. Input material: sorted CD4+, CD8+, or CD8+CD57+ T cells (not recorded which) from PBMCs. Receptors were obtained from a human donor in good health. CDR3s include the opening cysteine and the closing phenylalanine or tryptophan. Fields, in order: D gene, J gene, clone size, V gene, CDR3 DNA, CDR3 protein. The D gene is left open where the match is weak. Expanded clones are given a class, and other clones once, few, many or no size at all.

D: -; J: TRBJ2-2; size: few; V: TRBV4-3; DNA: TGCGCCAGCAGCCAATCTTGGCATACACCGGGGACCGGGGAGCTGTTTTTT; CDR3: CASSQSWHTPGTGELFF
D: -; J: TRBJ1-4; size: many; V: TRBV19; DNA: TGTGCCAGTAGCCCCCTGGACAGCCGGCAGGAAAAACTGTTTTTT; CDR3: CASSPLDSRQEKLFF
D: -; J: TRBJ2-2; size: -; V: TRBV7-3; DNA: TGTGCCAGCAGCTTAGGGCGGGGGGAGCTGTTTTTT; CDR3: CASSLGRGELFF
D: -; J: TRBJ1-1; size: -; V: TRBV19; DNA: TGTGCCTGGAGTCCACGGACAGTAATGAACACTGAAGCTTTCTTT; CDR3: CAWSPRTVMNTEAFF
D: -; J: TRBJ2-7; size: -; V: TRBV10-2; DNA: TGCGCCAGCAGTGAATCCTGGCTGCGCTACGAGCAGTACTTC; CDR3: CASSESWLRYEQYF
D: TRBD1; J: TRBJ2-2; size: few; V: TRBV10-1; DNA: TGCGCCAGCAGTGATGGGACAGGGTGGACCGGGGAGCTGTTTTTT; CDR3: CASSDGTGWTGELFF
D: -; J: TRBJ1-1; size: once; V: TRBV20-1; DNA: TGCAGTGCTAGACCGAGGGACGCTGAAGCTTTCTTT; CDR3: CSARPRDAEAFF
D: TRBD2; J: TRBJ2-7; size: -; V: TRBV15; DNA: TGTGCCACCAGCAGAGATATCAGCAGCTTAGCGGGGCGCCACGAGCAGTACTTC; CDR3: CATSRDISSLAGRHEQYF
D: TRBD1; J: TRBJ2-7; size: -; V: TRBV19; DNA: TGTGCCAGTAGTAGGGACAGGGGAACCTACGAGCAGTACTTC; CDR3: CASSRDRGTYEQYF
D: -; J: TRBJ1-1; size: many; V: TRBV20-1; DNA: TGCAGCGATGCCCAGGTCCTGAACACTGAAGCTTTCTTT; CDR3: CSDAQVLNTEAFF
D: -; J: TRBJ1-2; size: many; V: TRBV6-6; DNA: TGTGCCAGCAGTTCACAGGGCAGCTATGGCTACACCTTC; CDR3: CASSSQGSYGYTF
D: TRBD1; J: TRBJ2-7; size: many; V: TRBV7-9; DNA: TGTGCCAGCAGCTTAACGAGGGGACAGGTCTACGAGCAGTACTTC; CDR3: CASSLTRGQVYEQYF
D: TRBD1; J: TRBJ2-5; size: few; V: TRBV19; DNA: TGTGCCAGTAGTATCTACCGACAGGGAGAGACCCAGTACTTC; CDR3: CASSIYRQGETQYF
D: -; J: TRBJ1-1; size: -; V: TRBV5-1; DNA: TGCGCCAGCAGCCTTCCGGGGGCCACTGAAGCTTTCTTT; CDR3: CASSLPGATEAFF
D: -; J: TRBJ2-5; size: -; V: TRBV7-3; DNA: TGTGCCAGCAGCTTCGGCTTAGCCGAGACCCAGTACTTC; CDR3: CASSFGLAETQYF
D: -; J: TRBJ1-2; size: -; V: TRBV6-5; DNA: TGTGCCAGCAGTTCTCCCGGGGAACATGGCTACACCTTC; CDR3: CASSSPGEHGYTF
D: TRBD1; J: TRBJ2-7; size: many; V: TRBV20-1; DNA: TGCAGTGCTTTACAGGGGGACGGTTTCTCCTACGAGCAGTACTTC; CDR3: CSALQGDGFSYEQYF
D: -; J: TRBJ2-7; size: -; V: TRBV2; DNA: TGTGCCAGCAGTACAGGGAAGGGCGAGCAGTACTTC; CDR3: CASSTGKGEQYF
D: TRBD1; J: TRBJ1-1; size: -; V: TRBV29-1; DNA: TGCAGCGTTGAACGGGGGACAGGGATAATGGGAGCTTTCTTT; CDR3: CSVERGTGIMGAFF
D: -; J: TRBJ2-3; size: many; V: TRBV9; DNA: TGTGCCAGCAGCGTAGGGGGCACAGATACGCAGTATTTT; CDR3: CASSVGGTDTQYF
D: -; J: TRBJ2-1; size: -; V: TRBV19; DNA: TGTGCCAGTAGTGTAAAACGGGAGCACAATGAGCAGTTCTTC; CDR3: CASSVKREHNEQFF
D: -; J: TRBJ1-2; size: -; V: TRBV20-1; DNA: TGCAGTGCTGGACATAACTATGGCTACACCTTC; CDR3: CSAGHNYGYTF